The rows below give T cell receptor beta chains drawn from one sample of a study of post-analysis software for immune sequencing data. TCRdb itself ran the PCR reads through MiXCR, one entry per CDR3 protein. The table lists more than 500,000 distinct CDR3 sequences, roughly 34% of them singletons. The sequenced material came from blood. The receptors originated from a girl aged 2-17 years with multiple sclerosis. Both conserved end residues are part of each CDR3. The order of the fields is CDR3 protein, CDR3 DNA, D gene, CDR3 length, V gene, clone size, J gene. A D gene is named only where the DNA matches it firmly. Rows give clone size only sometimes, using once, few, many, or a class for an expanded clone.

CDR3aa: CASSEVQQGSGANVLTF
CDR3nt: TGTGCCAGCAGTGAAGTACAACAGGGCTCCGGGGCCAACGTCCTGACTTTC
d_gene: -
len: 17
v_gene: TRBV6-1
abundance: once
j_gene: TRBJ2-6

CDR3aa: CASSLGIHDYGYTF
CDR3nt: TGTGCCAGCAGCTTAGGCATTCACGACTATGGCTACACCTTC
d_gene: -
len: 14
v_gene: TRBV7-9
abundance: -
j_gene: TRBJ1-2

CDR3aa: CSASPGQGSSPLHF
CDR3nt: TGCAGTGCTTCTCCGGGACAGGGTTCATCACCCCTCCACTTT
d_gene: TRBD1
len: 14
v_gene: TRBV20-1
abundance: -
j_gene: TRBJ1-6

CDR3aa: CASRSRGANTGELFF
CDR3nt: TGTGCCAGCAGGTCAAGGGGGGCGAACACCGGGGAGCTGTTTTTT
d_gene: -
len: 15
v_gene: TRBV27
abundance: medium-sized
j_gene: TRBJ2-2

CDR3aa: CASNRDTANYGYTF
CDR3nt: TGCGCCAGTAACCGGGACACAGCTAACTATGGCTACACCTTC
d_gene: -
len: 14
v_gene: TRBV5-1
abundance: many
j_gene: TRBJ1-2

CDR3aa: CASSPDSVVGYTF
CDR3nt: TGTGCCAGCAGCCCTGATTCGGTGGTTGGCTACACCTTC
d_gene: -
len: 13
v_gene: TRBV7-2
abundance: many
j_gene: TRBJ1-2

CDR3aa: CSALVPLAGGETQYF
CDR3nt: TGCAGTGCTCTCGTACCCCTAGCGGGGGGAGAGACCCAGTACTTC
d_gene: TRBD2
len: 15
v_gene: TRBV20-1
abundance: -
j_gene: TRBJ2-5

CDR3aa: CASRGGGRNTEAFF
CDR3nt: TGCGCCAGCAGAGGCGGGGGTAGGAACACTGAAGCTTTCTTT
d_gene: -
len: 14
v_gene: TRBV5-1
abundance: -
j_gene: TRBJ1-1

CDR3aa: CAGGGLLEQFF
CDR3nt: TGCGCAGGGGGGGGGCTTTTGGAGCAGTTCTTC
d_gene: -
len: 11
v_gene: TRBV6-1
abundance: -
j_gene: TRBJ2-1

CDR3aa: CASSLGDSQPQHF
CDR3nt: TGTGCCAGCAGCTTAGGGGATAGCCAGCCCCAGCATTTT
d_gene: -
len: 13
v_gene: TRBV11-2
abundance: once
j_gene: TRBJ1-5

CDR3aa: CASSQGNSGGMEETQYF
CDR3nt: TGTGCCAGCAGCCAAGGAAACAGCGGGGGGATGGAAGAGACCCAGTACTTC
d_gene: TRBD2
len: 17
v_gene: TRBV4-2
abundance: -
j_gene: TRBJ2-5

CDR3aa: CATSDSGTGRTEAFF
CDR3nt: TGTGCCACCAGTGATTCAGGGACAGGGAGGACTGAAGCTTTCTTT
d_gene: TRBD1
len: 15
v_gene: TRBV24-1
abundance: -
j_gene: TRBJ1-1

CDR3aa: CASSLDSYPYNEQFF
CDR3nt: TGCGCCAGCAGCTTGGACTCTTACCCCTACAATGAGCAGTTCTTC
d_gene: -
len: 15
v_gene: TRBV5-1
abundance: -
j_gene: TRBJ2-1

CDR3aa: CSVGGDTSSTDTQYF
CDR3nt: TGCAGCGTTGGGGGGGACACGTCTAGCACAGATACGCAGTATTTT
d_gene: -
len: 15
v_gene: TRBV29-1
abundance: -
j_gene: TRBJ2-3

CDR3aa: CASSLEGGRISDTQYF
CDR3nt: TGCGCCAGCAGCTTGGAAGGGGGGCGCATTTCAGATACGCAGTATTTT
d_gene: -
len: 16
v_gene: TRBV5-1
abundance: -
j_gene: TRBJ2-3

CDR3aa: CASSRGGQAQYF
CDR3nt: TGTGCCAGCAGTCGTGGGGGACAGGCGCAGTATTTT
d_gene: TRBD1
len: 12
v_gene: TRBV6-5
abundance: -
j_gene: TRBJ2-3

CDR3aa: CSAPMGTGEIPVRTTQYF
CDR3nt: TGCAGTGCTCCTATGGGGACAGGGGAAATCCCCGTAAGGACGACCCAGTACTTC
d_gene: TRBD1
len: 18
v_gene: TRBV20-1
abundance: -
j_gene: TRBJ2-5

CDR3aa: CANSLVRGTDTQYF
CDR3nt: TGTGCCAACAGCTTAGTCCGGGGTACAGATACGCAGTATTTT
d_gene: -
len: 14
v_gene: TRBV7-2
abundance: -
j_gene: TRBJ2-3

CDR3aa: CASSLGVGVEQYF
CDR3nt: TGTGCCAGCAGCTTAGGCGTGGGGGTAGAGCAGTACTTC
d_gene: -
len: 13
v_gene: TRBV7-2
abundance: few
j_gene: TRBJ2-7

CDR3aa: CASSLARRGDTQYF
CDR3nt: TGTGCCAGCAGCTTAGCACGTCGGGGAGATACGCAGTATTTT
d_gene: -
len: 14
v_gene: TRBV7-8
abundance: -
j_gene: TRBJ2-3

CDR3aa: CASSYQQGFEQYF
CDR3nt: TGTGCCAGCAGTTACCAACAGGGGTTTGAGCAGTACTTC
d_gene: TRBD1
len: 13
v_gene: TRBV6-6
abundance: few
j_gene: TRBJ2-7

CDR3aa: CASSLRQLPDTQYF
CDR3nt: TGTGCCAGCAGCTTAAGACAGTTGCCAGATACGCAGTATTTT
d_gene: -
len: 14
v_gene: TRBV7-3
abundance: few
j_gene: TRBJ2-3

CDR3aa: CSVGTGTTQETQYF
CDR3nt: TGCAGCGTTGGGACGGGGACTACACAAGAGACCCAGTACTTC
d_gene: TRBD2
len: 14
v_gene: TRBV29-1
abundance: few
j_gene: TRBJ2-5

CDR3aa: CSAAWGLETQYF
CDR3nt: TGCAGTGCCGCTTGGGGCTTAGAGACCCAGTACTTC
d_gene: -
len: 12
v_gene: TRBV20-1
abundance: -
j_gene: TRBJ2-5

CDR3aa: CASSRPLIQYF
CDR3nt: TGCGCTAGCAGCCGGCCACTCATTCAGTACTTC
d_gene: -
len: 11
v_gene: TRBV5-1
abundance: -
j_gene: TRBJ2-4

CDR3aa: CASSLRQGSNGDTQYF
CDR3nt: TGTGCCAGCAGCTTACGACAGGGTTCTAACGGAGATACGCAGTATTTT
d_gene: TRBD1
len: 16
v_gene: TRBV11-2
abundance: many
j_gene: TRBJ2-3

CDR3aa: CASYSDSSVYNEQFF
CDR3nt: TGTGCCAGCTATTCAGACAGCTCGGTTTACAATGAGCAGTTCTTC
d_gene: -
len: 15
v_gene: TRBV2
abundance: once
j_gene: TRBJ2-1

CDR3aa: CASSQVLTGGRSKQYF
CDR3nt: TGCGCCAGCAGCCAAGTTTTGACGGGGGGGCGGTCCAAGCAGTATTTT
d_gene: TRBD2
len: 16
v_gene: TRBV4-1
abundance: -
j_gene: TRBJ2-3

CDR3aa: CASSGLRGDSYNEQFF
CDR3nt: TGTGCCAGCAGTGGGCTGCGGGGAGACTCCTACAATGAGCAGTTCTTC
d_gene: -
len: 16
v_gene: TRBV6-5
abundance: many
j_gene: TRBJ2-1

CDR3aa: CASIDDSGDDYNEQFF
CDR3nt: TGCGCCAGCATCGATGATAGCGGGGACGACTACAATGAGCAGTTCTTC
d_gene: TRBD2
len: 16
v_gene: TRBV10-2
abundance: -
j_gene: TRBJ2-1

CDR3aa: CASSSPLAGGTYNEQFF
CDR3nt: TGTGCCAGCAGTTCCCCTTTAGCGGGGGGTACCTACAATGAGCAGTTCTTC
d_gene: TRBD2
len: 17
v_gene: TRBV12-3/TRBV12-4
abundance: -
j_gene: TRBJ2-1

CDR3aa: CSARGWEQNGYTF
CDR3nt: TGCAGTGCTAGAGGGTGGGAGCAGAATGGCTACACCTTC
d_gene: -
len: 13
v_gene: TRBV20-1
abundance: once
j_gene: TRBJ1-2

CDR3aa: CASISPGTGEEKLFF
CDR3nt: TGTGCCAGCATCTCCCCGGGGACAGGGGAAGAAAAACTGTTTTTT
d_gene: TRBD1
len: 15
v_gene: TRBV12-3/TRBV12-4
abundance: few
j_gene: TRBJ1-4

CDR3aa: CASSYDSEAFF
CDR3nt: TGCGCCAGCAGCTACGACAGTGAAGCTTTCTTT
d_gene: -
len: 11
v_gene: TRBV5-1
abundance: -
j_gene: TRBJ1-1

CDR3aa: CTSSPDRERGTQYF
CDR3nt: TGTACCAGCAGCCCGGACAGGGAGAGGGGGACCCAGTACTTC
d_gene: TRBD1
len: 14
v_gene: TRBV7-9
abundance: once
j_gene: TRBJ2-5

CDR3aa: CSAGGQPYNEQFF
CDR3nt: TGCAGTGCTGGAGGACAACCCTACAATGAGCAGTTCTTC
d_gene: -
len: 13
v_gene: TRBV20-1
abundance: -
j_gene: TRBJ2-1

CDR3aa: CASRRLAGMNTGELFF
CDR3nt: TGTGCCAGCAGAAGACTAGCGGGTATGAACACCGGGGAGCTGTTTTTT
d_gene: TRBD2
len: 16
v_gene: TRBV6-2/TRBV6-3
abundance: -
j_gene: TRBJ2-2

CDR3aa: CAGSERVVQHF
CDR3nt: TGTGCCGGCAGTGAACGCGTAGTCCAGCATTTT
d_gene: -
len: 11
v_gene: TRBV6-1
abundance: once
j_gene: TRBJ1-5

CDR3aa: CASGLAGGQNYNEQFF
CDR3nt: TGTGCTAGTGGCCTAGCGGGGGGCCAGAACTACAATGAGCAGTTCTTC
d_gene: TRBD2
len: 16
v_gene: TRBV12-5
abundance: -
j_gene: TRBJ2-1

CDR3aa: CASSFRSFGVSYNEQFF
CDR3nt: TGTGCCAGCAGCTTTAGAAGCTTCGGAGTCTCCTACAATGAGCAGTTCTTC
d_gene: -
len: 17
v_gene: TRBV7-3
abundance: -
j_gene: TRBJ2-1

CDR3aa: CASSLAIGGKNIQYF
CDR3nt: TGTGCCAGCAGCTTGGCCATTGGGGGGAAAAACATTCAGTACTTC
d_gene: -
len: 15
v_gene: TRBV7-8
abundance: few
j_gene: TRBJ2-4

CDR3aa: CASSLSGTSTDTQYF
CDR3nt: TGCGCCAGCAGCTTGTCTGGTACTAGCACAGATACGCAGTATTTT
d_gene: -
len: 15
v_gene: TRBV5-1
abundance: many
j_gene: TRBJ2-3

CDR3aa: CASSQGTVSSGANVLTF
CDR3nt: TGTGCCAGCAGCCAAGGGACAGTGAGCTCTGGGGCCAACGTCCTGACTTTC
d_gene: -
len: 17
v_gene: TRBV4-2
abundance: few
j_gene: TRBJ2-6

CDR3aa: CSARDLTQETQYF
CDR3nt: TGCAGTGCTAGAGACTTAACTCAAGAGACCCAGTACTTC
d_gene: -
len: 13
v_gene: TRBV20-1
abundance: many
j_gene: TRBJ2-5

CDR3aa: CASSGTGATDTQYF
CDR3nt: TGTGCCAGCAGTGGGACAGGGGCCACAGATACGCAGTATTTT
d_gene: TRBD1
len: 14
v_gene: TRBV6-1
abundance: -
j_gene: TRBJ2-3

CDR3aa: CASSPQVAGLQETQYF
CDR3nt: TGCGCCAGCAGCCCCCAGGTAGCGGGACTCCAAGAGACCCAGTACTTC
d_gene: TRBD2
len: 16
v_gene: TRBV5-1
abundance: -
j_gene: TRBJ2-5

CDR3aa: CSARDRGPSQPQHF
CDR3nt: TGCAGTGCTCGGGACAGGGGGCCTAGTCAGCCCCAGCATTTT
d_gene: TRBD1
len: 14
v_gene: TRBV20-1
abundance: -
j_gene: TRBJ1-5

CDR3aa: CASSGPGLLAKNIQYF
CDR3nt: TGTGCCAGCAGTGGACCGGGACTCCTAGCCAAAAACATTCAGTACTTC
d_gene: -
len: 16
v_gene: TRBV6-2/TRBV6-3
abundance: once
j_gene: TRBJ2-4

CDR3aa: CASSLLGAGNSNQPQHF
CDR3nt: TGTGCCAGCAGCCTCCTTGGGGCAGGGAATAGCAATCAGCCCCAGCATTTT
d_gene: -
len: 17
v_gene: TRBV6-1
abundance: once
j_gene: TRBJ1-5

CDR3aa: CASSYNRGQETQYF
CDR3nt: TGTGCCAGCAGTTATAACAGGGGACAAGAGACCCAGTACTTC
d_gene: TRBD1
len: 14
v_gene: TRBV27
abundance: -
j_gene: TRBJ2-5

CDR3aa: CASSSHYGYTF
CDR3nt: TGTGCCAGCAGTTCACACTATGGCTACACCTTC
d_gene: -
len: 11
v_gene: TRBV12-3/TRBV12-4
abundance: -
j_gene: TRBJ1-2

CDR3aa: CSARDEAIWPYEQYF
CDR3nt: TGCAGTGCTAGAGACGAAGCAATTTGGCCCTACGAGCAGTACTTC
d_gene: -
len: 15
v_gene: TRBV20-1
abundance: -
j_gene: TRBJ2-7

CDR3aa: CATSEGQGYTF
CDR3nt: TGTGCCACCAGTGAAGGGCAAGGCTACACCTTC
d_gene: -
len: 11
v_gene: TRBV24-1
abundance: many
j_gene: TRBJ1-2